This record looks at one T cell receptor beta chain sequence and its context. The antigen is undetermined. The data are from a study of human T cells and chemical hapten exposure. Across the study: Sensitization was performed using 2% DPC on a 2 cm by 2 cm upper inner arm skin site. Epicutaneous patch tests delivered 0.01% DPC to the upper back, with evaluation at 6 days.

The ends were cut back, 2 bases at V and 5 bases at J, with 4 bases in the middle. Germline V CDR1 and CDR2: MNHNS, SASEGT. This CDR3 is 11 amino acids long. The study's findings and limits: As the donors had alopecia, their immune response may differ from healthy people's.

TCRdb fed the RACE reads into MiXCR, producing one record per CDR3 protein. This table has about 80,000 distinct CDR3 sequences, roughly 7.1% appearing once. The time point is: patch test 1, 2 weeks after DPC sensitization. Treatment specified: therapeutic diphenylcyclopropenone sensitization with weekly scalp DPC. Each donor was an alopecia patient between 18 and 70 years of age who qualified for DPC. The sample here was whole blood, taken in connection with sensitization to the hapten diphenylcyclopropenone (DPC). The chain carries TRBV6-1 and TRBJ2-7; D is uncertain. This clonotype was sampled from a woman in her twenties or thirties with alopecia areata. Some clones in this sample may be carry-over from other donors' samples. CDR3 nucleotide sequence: TGTGCCAGCAGTGAAAGGGACGAGCAGTACTTC. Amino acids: CASSERDEQYF.